This is a list of T cell receptor beta chains from one sample in a study of cytotoxic CD8 clonotypes in ibrutinib-treated CLL. Generated by immunoSEQ multiplex PCR, the TCRdb table keeps only in-frame clones and is missing some. There are about 250,000 clones in the sample; under 75% occur only once, and 15% lies in the top ten. The sample consisted of PBMCs, taken after 24 months of ibrutinib treatment. These receptors were obtained from a human donor with chronic lymphocytic leukemia. The conserved cysteine and the conserved F or W are not part of the CDR3 here. Each record gives: V gene, clone size, CDR3 protein. Clone size appears in some rows only: once, few, many, or a class for an expanded clone.

TRBV9 | - | ASSREGGDQPQH
TRBV7-8 | - | ASSFQGARQETQY
TRBV5-1 | - | ASSLSGENYGYT
TRBV7-7 | - | ASSPDGRGEQF
TRBV5-1 | - | ASSWTFSGAGGNTIY
TRBV9 | - | ASSETGSYEQY
TRBV7-9 | - | ASSRSQGTGLGYT
TRBV28 | - | ASSGNGDRVSLSNQPQH
TRBV29-1 | - | SGAVDEAF
TRBV2 | - | ASKVSQGYEQY
TRBV28 | once | ASTGGSAHYFGYEQY